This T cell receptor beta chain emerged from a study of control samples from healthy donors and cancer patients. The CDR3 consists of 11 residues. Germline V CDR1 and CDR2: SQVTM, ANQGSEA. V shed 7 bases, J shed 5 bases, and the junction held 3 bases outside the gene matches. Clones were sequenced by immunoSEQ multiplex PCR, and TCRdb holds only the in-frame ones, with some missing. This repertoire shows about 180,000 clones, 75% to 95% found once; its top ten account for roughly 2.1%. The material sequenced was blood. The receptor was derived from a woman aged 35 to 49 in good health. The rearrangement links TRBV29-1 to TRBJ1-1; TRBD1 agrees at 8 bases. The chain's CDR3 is CSARQGTEAFF. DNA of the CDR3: TGCAGCGCTCGACAGGGGACTGAAGCTTTCTTT. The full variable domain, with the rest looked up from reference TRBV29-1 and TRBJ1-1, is SAVISQKPSRDICQRGTSLTIQCQVDSQVTMMFWYRQQPGQSLTLIATANQGSEATYESGFVIDKFPISRPNLTFSTLTVSNMSPEDSSIYLCSARQGTEAFFGQGTRLTVV.